The clone carrying this T cell receptor (beta chain) is medium-sized (0.01 to 0.1%) within its sample. Its antigen is unknown. The data are from a study of spatial heterogeneity in lung cancer. Time point of the sample: sample taken at primary tumor resection. The donors were 70 or so patients with non-small cell lung cancer that was early-stage and untreated. No cells were sorted before sequencing. The whole RNA sequenced was extracted from tumor, nontumor lung or frozen PBMC. Findings of the study overall: Counts that tracked tumor mutation counts were those of expanded intratumoral alpha and beta TCRs. As ubiquitous and regional nonsynonymous mutations varied, counts of ubiquitous and regional expanded TCRs tracked them, respectively. Estimated coverage of tumor T cells was around 6.9% for alpha and approximately 13% for beta chains.

Germline CDR1 SGHTA, CDR2 FQGNSA. J gave up 2 bases and V 3 bases, and 4 bases lay outside the gene matches. This CDR3 spans 15 amino acids. TCRdb re-called the 5' RACE reads through MiXCR, storing one row per CDR3 protein. The table lists under 7,500 distinct CDR3 sequences, 11% to 15% of them singletons. The origin of this receptor is a female donor with early-stage non-small cell lung cancer. This chain connects TRBV7-2 to TRBJ1-5; 7 nucleotides agree with TRBD1. Specimen: lung tumor tissue, collected at surgery. CDR3 nucleotides: TGTGCCAGCAGCTTGAGGGGGCAGGGCAATCAGCCCCAGCATTTT. The encoded protein is CASSLRGQGNQPQHF.